One sample yielded the 24 T cell receptor beta chains listed below, sequenced in a study of cytomegalovirus exposure and HLA in healthy donors. Vbeta (60) and Jbeta (13) primers were used in the PCR. Sequencing used immunoSEQ multiplex PCR; TCRdb keeps in-frame clones, though not all of them. The repertoire has 200,000 to 250,000 clones, approximately 82% of them found once; the top ten carry 0.58%. Sequencing input: PBMCs. These receptors were taken from a woman between 40 and 55 years old in good health and CMV-seronegative.

As to this clone: This sample also contains other DNA sequences that code for the same CDR3. The chain carries TRBV19 and TRBJ2-3, with D unresolved. From germline, CDR1 is LNHDA and CDR2 SQIVND (reference sequence). V was trimmed by 3 bases and J by 6 bases, leaving 4 bases between them. The CDR3 has 11 residues. The CDR3 spells CASSILDTQYF. The CDR3 DNA follows: TGTGCCAGTAGTATTCTGGATACGCAGTATTTT.

This clone appeared a few times. CDR3 sequence reads: CAISQVGNTEAFF. CDR3 DNA: TGTGCCATCAGTCAGGTCGGGAACACTGAAGCTTTCTTT. The J gene is TRBJ1-1, the V gene TRBV10-3; D unclear. The V and J ends lost 5 bases and 1 base respectively, with 8 bases between them. This CDR3 contains 13 residues. Germline V gene lookup returns CDR1 ENHRY and CDR2 SYGVKD.

The chain recombines TRBV11-2 with TRBJ1-1; 8 nucleotides line up with TRBD1. CDR3 length: 15 residues. CDR1 is SGHAT, CDR2 FQNNGV, per germline. Trimming at V came to 4 bases and at J to 4 bases, leaving 8 bases not matched to a gene. The DNA for the CDR3 is TGTGCCAGCAGCTCTACTCTGACAGGGGCCACTGAAGCTTTCTTT. It encodes CASSSTLTGATEAFF. Combining the CDR3 with reference TRBV11-2 and TRBJ1-1 gives the whole variable domain EAGVAQSPRYKIIEKRQSVAFWCNPISGHATLYWYQQILGQGPKLLIQFQNNGVVDDSQLPKDRFSAERLKGVDSTLKIQPAKLEDSAVYLCASSSTLTGATEAFFGQGTRLTVV.

The V and J genes are TRBV5-4 and TRBJ2-7, with TRBD2 matching 10 bases. The CDR3 is 15 residues long. Trimming removed 4 bases from V and 3 bases from J; junction bases left unmatched: 7. From germline, CDR1 is SGHNT and CDR2 YYREEE (reference sequence). Written as DNA, the CDR3 is TGTGCCAGCAGCCGACCGGGACTAGCGAGCTACGAGCAGTACTTC. Translating it yields CASSRPGLASYEQYF.

This clone was seen a few times. The chain links TRBV4-1 to TRBJ1-6; possible D gene TRBD1, 5 bases. V lost 4 bases and J lost 8, with 12 bases in between. The CDR3 loop spans 14 amino acids. Germline assignment: CDR1 MGHRA and CDR2 YSYEKL. The CDR3 DNA reads as TGCGCCAGCAGCCTTCAGGGTGAGGATTCACCCCTCCACTTT. Translating it yields CASSLQGEDSPLHF.

This chain uses TRBV14 with TRBJ2-3; maybe TRBD1 (5 bases). The CDR3 contains 12 residues. Germline CDR1 is SGHDN and CDR2 is FVKESK. V shed 3 bases and J shed 5 bases, with 6 bases lying between them. CDR3 DNA: TGTGCCAGCAGCCACACAGGAGATACGCAGTATTTT. Translated, it gives CASSHTGDTQYF.

This clone was detected a few times. This chain uses TRBV6-1 with TRBJ1-1; a possible D gene is TRBD1 (5 bases). Per the germline V gene, CDR1 is MNHNS and CDR2 is SASEGT. CDR3 length: 11 amino acids. Trimming stripped 10 bases from V and 6 bases from J, with 12 bases between. The DNA of the CDR3 is TGTGCCACCCTCAGGGTACCTGAAGCTTTCTTT. The encoded protein is CATLRVPEAFF.

The chain has TRBV2 and TRBJ2-5; D is perhaps TRBD2 (6 bases). The germline V gene has CDR1 SNHLY and CDR2 FYNNEI. Deletions cut 7 bases from V and 4 bases from J, with 16 bases between. The CDR3 is 14 residues long. For the CDR3, the DNA is TGTGCCAGCAAGTCTAGCGTTGGGACAGAGACCCAGTACTTC. Its protein product is CASKSSVGTETQYF.

This clone was seen more than once but under ten times. The chain recombines TRBV5-5 with TRBJ2-7; 8 bases align to TRBD1. CDR1 is SGHKS, CDR2 YYEKEE, per germline (reference sequence). The CDR3 length is 15 residues. After removal of 1 base from V and 2 bases from J, the junction contained 5 bases not matched to a gene. CDR3 coding DNA: TGTGCCAGCAGCTTGTCGGACAGGGACCCCTACGAGCAGTACTTC. Amino acid sequence: CASSLSDRDPYEQYF.

This chain uses TRBV25-1 with TRBJ2-7; D is possibly TRBD1 (5 bases). V was shortened by 8 bases and J by 4 bases, with 12 bases between the two germline ends. The CDR3 consists of 12 residues. Germline values: CDR1 MGHDK, CDR2 SYGVNS. CDR3 loop: CASGFDSYEQYF. As DNA, the CDR3 is TGTGCCAGCGGATTTGACAGTTACGAGCAGTACTTC.

The chain has TRBV7-6 and TRBJ1-1; 7 bases line up with TRBD1. CDR1 and CDR2 (germline): SGHVS, FNYEAQ. This CDR3 is 12 amino acids long. V was clipped by 5 bases and J by 11 bases; unmatched bases: 8. CDR3 coding DNA: TGTGCCAGCAGCGAACAGACAGGGAATGCTTTCTTT. This translates into CASSEQTGNAFF. The entire variable domain, with the rest obtained from reference TRBV7-6 and TRBJ1-1, is as follows: GAGVSQSPRYKVTKRGQDVALRCDPISGHVSLYWYRQALGQGPEFLTYFNYEAQQDKSGLPNDRFSAERPEGSISTLTIQRTEQRDSAMYRCASSEQTGNAFFGQGTRLTVV.

The V and J genes are TRBV5-1 and TRBJ2-7, with 8 bases fitting TRBD1. The CDR3 runs to 12 residues. Germline-derived CDR1 and CDR2 are SGHRS and YFSETQ. J was trimmed by 6 bases and V by 4 bases; bases with no gene match: 3. The CDR3 sequence: CASSPGQGEQYF. DNA of the CDR3: TGCGCCAGCAGCCCCGGACAGGGCGAGCAGTACTTC.

V usage is TRBV5-1 and J usage is TRBJ1-2; D is perhaps TRBD1 (5 bases). Trimming removed 0 bases at V and 6 bases at J, with 9 bases between. CDR1 is SGHRS and CDR2 is YFSETQ in the germline V gene. CDR3 size: 13 residues. The CDR3 bases are TGCGCCAGCAGCTTGGGGGCAGGGAATGGCTACACCTTC. This codes for CASSLGAGNGYTF.

The rearrangement links TRBV7-8 to TRBJ2-5; D gene ambiguous. Trimming removed 4 bases at V and 1 base at J, with 13 bases between. Germline assignment: CDR1 SGHVS and CDR2 FQNEAQ. CDR3 length equals 15 residues. DNA of the CDR3: TGTGCCAGCAGCTCCTTTCGCACAGCCCAAGAGACCCAGTACTTC. Residues: CASSSFRTAQETQYF. The full variable domain, completed using reference TRBV7-8 and TRBJ2-5, is GAGVSQSPRYKVAKRGQDVALRCDPISGHVSLFWYQQALGQGPEFLTYFQNEAQLDKSGLPSDRFFAERPEGSVSTLKIQRTQQEDSAVYLCASSSFRTAQETQYFGPGTRLLVL.

The V gene is TRBV6-5, the J gene TRBJ1-1; D is uncertain. Between the trimmed V and J ends, which lost 2 bases and 4 bases, there was a span of 14 bases. The CDR3 extends over 15 amino acids. The V gene's germline CDR1 is MNHEY and CDR2 SVGAGI. The CDR3 is CASSYQRVYGTEAFF. The CDR3 DNA reads as TGTGCCAGCAGTTACCAGAGGGTTTACGGCACTGAAGCTTTCTTT.

This chain links TRBV25-1 with TRBJ2-7; D remains ambiguous. CDR1 is MGHDK, CDR2 SYGVNS, per germline. The CDR3 is 11 residues long. Between the trimmed V and J ends, which lost 7 bases and 3 bases, there was a span of 7 bases. The CDR3 here is CASKNSYEQYF. The CDR3, as DNA: TGTGCCAGCAAGAACAGCTACGAGCAGTACTTC.

The genes are TRBV28 and TRBJ2-7; 10 bases fit TRBD2. J was trimmed by 1 base and V by 10 bases; bases with no gene match: 4. CDR3 size: 13 residues. CDR1 is MDHEN, CDR2 SYDVKM, per germline. CDR3 coding DNA: TGTGCCACCCTAGCGGGGGTATCCTACGAGCAGTACTTC. Residues: CATLAGVSYEQYF.

This rearrangement joins TRBV7-2 to TRBJ2-7; D gene unclear. Trimming cost V 1 base and J 4 bases, with 8 bases left between them. The V gene's germline CDR1 is SGHTA and CDR2 FQGNSA. The CDR3 sequence is 13 residues long. CDR3 sequence reads: CASSLVLRYEQYF. CDR3 nucleotides: TGTGCCAGCAGCTTAGTCCTGAGGTACGAGCAGTACTTC.

The chain links TRBV4-1 to TRBJ2-3, with a weak D call TRBD1 (5 bases). The CDR3 consists of 15 residues. Germline lookup yields CDR1 MGHRA and CDR2 YSYEKL. V lost 1 base, J lost 2 bases, and 10 bases lay in between. CDR3 DNA: TGCGCCAGCAGCCAAGGACAGTTCCTCACAGATACGCAGTATTTT. It specifies CASSQGQFLTDTQYF.

The rearrangement links TRBV28 to TRBJ2-7; 12 nucleotides line up with TRBD1. Germline CDR1 and CDR2: MDHEN and SYDVKM. The CDR3 runs to 17 residues. Germline trimming cut 5 bases from V and 3 bases from J; bases unmatched to any gene: 11. As DNA, the CDR3 is TGTGCCAGCAGTACGCGTCGGGACAGGGGGCTCAACTACGAGCAGTACTTC. This sequence encodes CASSTRRDRGLNYEQYF.

The rearrangement links TRBV5-6 to TRBJ2-2; the D is unclear. Germline V gene lookup returns CDR1 SGHDT and CDR2 YYEEEE. The CDR3 totals 15 residues. The V end lost 5 bases, the J end lost 3 bases, and 14 bases lay between the germline ends. For the CDR3, the DNA is TGTGCCAGCAGTCCTGTGACACAAGACACCGGGGAGCTGTTTTTT. It encodes CASSPVTQDTGELFF.

V is TRBV6-4 and J is TRBJ2-2, with D possibly being TRBD2 (5 bases). This CDR3 spans 16 amino acids. Trimming shortened V by 5 bases and J by 5 bases, and 18 bases separated the two germline ends. Germline V gene data show CDR1 as MRHNA and CDR2 as SNTAGT. The CDR3 DNA reads TGTGCCAGCAGTCCCCTCGGGGATGGAGCTACCGGGGAGCTGTTTTTT. Translating gives CASSPLGDGATGELFF.

This clone occurred once. This rearrangement joins TRBV4-1 to TRBJ1-1; TRBD1 matches 8 bases. The germline V gene encodes CDR1 MGHRA and CDR2 YSYEKL. The CDR3 length is 15 residues. V was pared by 5 bases and J by 5 bases, with 10 bases of the junction left unmatched. CDR3 residues: CASSGAGGARTEAFF. CDR3 DNA: TGCGCCAGCAGCGGGGCAGGGGGCGCGAGGACTGAAGCTTTCTTT.

V gene TRBV19 combines with J gene TRBJ1-2; TRBD1 is a possible D gene (5 bases). The V gene lost 6 bases and the J gene lost 3 bases, with 11 bases spanning the gap. Germline V lookup: CDR1 LNHDA, CDR2 SQIVND (reference sequence). This CDR3 has 13 amino acids. The CDR3 coding sequence is TGTGCCAGTAGGGTGGGGCTGGACTATGGCTACACCTTC. Translated: CASRVGLDYGYTF.